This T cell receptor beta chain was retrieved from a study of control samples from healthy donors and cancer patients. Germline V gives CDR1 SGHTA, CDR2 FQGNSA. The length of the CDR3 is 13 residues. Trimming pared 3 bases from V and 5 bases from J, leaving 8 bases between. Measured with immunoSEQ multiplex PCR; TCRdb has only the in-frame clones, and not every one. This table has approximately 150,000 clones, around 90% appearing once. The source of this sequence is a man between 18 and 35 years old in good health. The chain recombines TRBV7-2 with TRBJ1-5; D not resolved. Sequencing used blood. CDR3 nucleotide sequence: TGTGCCAGCAGCTTTCAGAGAGATCAGCCCCAGCATTTT. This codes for CASSFQRDQPQHF.